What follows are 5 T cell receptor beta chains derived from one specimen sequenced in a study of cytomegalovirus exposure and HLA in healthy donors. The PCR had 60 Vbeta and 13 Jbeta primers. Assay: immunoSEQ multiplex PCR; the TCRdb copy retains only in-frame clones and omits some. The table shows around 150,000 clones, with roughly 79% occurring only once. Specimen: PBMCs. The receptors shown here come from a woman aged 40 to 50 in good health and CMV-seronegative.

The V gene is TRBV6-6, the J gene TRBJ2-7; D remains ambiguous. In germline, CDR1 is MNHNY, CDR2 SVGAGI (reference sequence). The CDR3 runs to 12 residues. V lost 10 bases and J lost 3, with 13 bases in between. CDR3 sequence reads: CATAMSGYEQYF. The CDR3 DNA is TGTGCCACTGCCATGTCCGGCTACGAGCAGTACTTC.

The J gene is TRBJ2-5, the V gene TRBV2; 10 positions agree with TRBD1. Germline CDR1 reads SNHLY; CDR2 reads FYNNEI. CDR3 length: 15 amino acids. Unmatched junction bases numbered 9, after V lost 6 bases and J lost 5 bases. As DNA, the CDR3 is TGTGCCAGCAGGCCTAGGGGACAGGGGTGGGAGACCCAGTACTTC. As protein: CASRPRGQGWETQYF.

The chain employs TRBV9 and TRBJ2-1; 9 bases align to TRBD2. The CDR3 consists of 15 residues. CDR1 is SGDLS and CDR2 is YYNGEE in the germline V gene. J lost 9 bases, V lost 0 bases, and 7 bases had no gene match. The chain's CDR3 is CASSVVVAGVGEQFF. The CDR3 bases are TGTGCCAGCAGCGTAGTGGTAGCGGGAGTGGGTGAGCAGTTCTTC.

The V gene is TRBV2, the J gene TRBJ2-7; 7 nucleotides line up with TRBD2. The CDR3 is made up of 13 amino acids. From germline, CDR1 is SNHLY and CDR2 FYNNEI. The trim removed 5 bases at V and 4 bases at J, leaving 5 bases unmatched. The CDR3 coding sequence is TGTGCCAGCAGTCGGGAGGAACTATACGAGCAGTACTTC. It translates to CASSREELYEQYF.

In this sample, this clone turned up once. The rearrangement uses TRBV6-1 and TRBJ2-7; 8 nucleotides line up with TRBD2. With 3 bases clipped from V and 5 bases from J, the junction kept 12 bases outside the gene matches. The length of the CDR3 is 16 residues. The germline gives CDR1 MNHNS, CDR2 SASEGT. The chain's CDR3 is CASSEYRSGRGDEQYF. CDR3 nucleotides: TGTGCCAGCAGTGAGTATCGGAGCGGGAGAGGGGACGAGCAGTACTTC.